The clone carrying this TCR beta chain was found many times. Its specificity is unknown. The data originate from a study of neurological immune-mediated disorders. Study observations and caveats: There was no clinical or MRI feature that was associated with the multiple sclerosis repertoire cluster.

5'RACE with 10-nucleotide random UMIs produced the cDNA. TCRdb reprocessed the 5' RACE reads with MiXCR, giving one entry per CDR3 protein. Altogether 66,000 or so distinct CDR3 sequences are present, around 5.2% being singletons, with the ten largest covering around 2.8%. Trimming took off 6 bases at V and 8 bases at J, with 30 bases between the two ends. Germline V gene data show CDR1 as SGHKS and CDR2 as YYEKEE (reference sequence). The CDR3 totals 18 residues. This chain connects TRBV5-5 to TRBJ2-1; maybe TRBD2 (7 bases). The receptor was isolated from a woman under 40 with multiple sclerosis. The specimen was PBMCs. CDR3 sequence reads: CASTTSRGARGAGDEQFF. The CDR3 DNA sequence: TGTGCCAGCACCACTAGTAGGGGAGCCCGGGGGGCCGGAGATGAGCAGTTCTTC.